These T cell receptor beta chains were read from a single sample in a study of OX40 agonist ivuxolimab in advanced cancers. Produced via immunoSEQ multiplex PCR; TCRdb's table is partial and in-frame only. Among about 150,000 clones, around 94% were seen once, and the ten largest hold about 0.31%. The sequences come from CD4+ or CD8+ T cells sorted from blood, collected in a trial of the OX40 agonist ivuxolimab. The receptors come from an adult with an advanced solid tumor such as melanoma, head and neck, liver or kidney cancer. Each CDR3 is given with its conserved first and last residue. The order of the fields is clone size, CDR3 length, D gene, V gene, J gene, CDR3 DNA, CDR3 protein. The D gene is left open where the match is weak. Size tells how often a clone was seen (once, few, many) or the class of an expanded clone, and some rows leave it out.

NA	15	TRBD2	TRBV7-3	TRBJ2-1	TGTGCCAGCAGCCCCGGGACTAGCGGGAGCAATGAGCAGTTCTTC	CASSPGTSGSNEQFF
NA	12	NA	TRBV6-5	TRBJ2-7	TGTGCCAGCAGCCTGAACTCCTACGAGCAGTACTTC	CASSLNSYEQYF
NA	12	NA	TRBV10-3	TRBJ1-5	TGTGCCATCAGAGGGGAAAATCAGCCCCAGCATTTT	CAIRGENQPQHF
NA	17	TRBD2	TRBV28	TRBJ2-1	TGTGCCAGCAGTTCCCCCGGGACTAGCGGGGGGACGGGCGAGCAGTTCTTC	CASSSPGTSGGTGEQFF
NA	15	NA	TRBV7-2	TRBJ2-3	TGTGCCAGCAGCTCGGGGTGGGGGCTCACAGATACGCAGTATTTT	CASSSGWGLTDTQYF
NA	14	TRBD1	TRBV28	TRBJ2-7	TGTGCCAGCAGTACCGGGACAGCCCCTTACGAGCAGTACTTC	CASSTGTAPYEQYF
NA	15	TRBD1	TRBV5-1	TRBJ1-2	TGCGCCAGCAGCTTGGGGACAGGGGGCCCTATGTGGGACACCTTC	CASSLGTGGPMWDTF
NA	17	NA	TRBV7-2	TRBJ2-3	TGTGCCAGCAGCTTAGAATGGCCACTTGCTAGCACAGATACGCAGTATTTT	CASSLEWPLASTDTQYF
NA	15	TRBD1	TRBV9	TRBJ1-1	TGTGCCAGCAGCGTAGAAGGACAGGGGAGGACTGAAGCTTTCTTT	CASSVEGQGRTEAFF
NA	15	TRBD2	TRBV7-2	TRBJ2-7	TGTGCCAGCAGCGCGACTAGCGGGCGCTCCTACGAGCAGTACTTC	CASSATSGRSYEQYF
NA	15	TRBD1	TRBV11-2	TRBJ2-2	TGTGCCAGCAGCTTAGATGGGACAGGGGTCGGGGAGCTGTTTTTT	CASSLDGTGVGELFF
NA	13	TRBD1	TRBV6-6	TRBJ1-3	TGTGCCAGCAGTCCGACAGGGGCAAACACCATATATTTT	CASSPTGANTIYF
NA	14	NA	TRBV19	TRBJ2-1	TGTGCCAGTAGTTACTTACCTCAGGGTCGAGAGCAGTTCTTC	CASSYLPQGREQFF
NA	16	TRBD1	TRBV7-9	TRBJ2-7	TGTGCCAGCAGCTTAGAGGAGACAGGGTCAAGCTACGAGCAGTACTTC	CASSLEETGSSYEQYF
NA	12	NA	TRBV7-2	TRBJ2-1	TGTGCCAGCAGCCGAGATGGGGGGCCGACGTTCTTC	CASSRDGGPTFF
few	14	NA	TRBV28	TRBJ1-4	TGTGCCAGCAGCCTGGCGGGGGCAGGTGAAAAACTGTTTTTT	CASSLAGAGEKLFF
NA	11	NA	TRBV5-1	TRBJ2-5	TGCGCCAGCAGCTTGGGGGCGACCCAGTACTTC	CASSLGATQYF
NA	15	TRBD1	TRBV2	TRBJ1-5	TGTGCCAGCTCTCCTGAGACAGGGGCGGGTCAGCCCCAGCATTTT	CASSPETGAGQPQHF
NA	14	NA	TRBV10-3	TRBJ1-5	TGTGCCATCAGTGTAGGGGGTGGCAATCAGCCCCAGCATTTT	CAISVGGGNQPQHF
NA	14	TRBD1	TRBV5-1	TRBJ2-7	TGCGCCAGCAGCTTCGGGACAGGGGGCTACGAGCAGTACTTC	CASSFGTGGYEQYF
NA	13	NA	TRBV5-4	TRBJ2-7	TGTGCCAGCAGCGTGGACAGAAGTTACGAGCAGTACTTC	CASSVDRSYEQYF
NA	16	TRBD2	TRBV5-1	TRBJ2-5	TGCGCCAGCAGCTTGGGAGGACTAGCGGGCCAAGAGACCCAGTACTTC	CASSLGGLAGQETQYF
NA	14	TRBD1	TRBV9	TRBJ2-1	TGTGCCAGCAGCCCGGGACAGGGATGGAATGAGCAGTTCTTC	CASSPGQGWNEQFF
NA	15	TRBD1	TRBV28	TRBJ1-1	TGTGCCACCTGGACAGGGGGCCTGCTGTTCACTGAAGCTTTCTTT	CATWTGGLLFTEAFF
NA	13	NA	TRBV5-5	TRBJ1-1	TGTGCCAGCAGCTGGGAACTGGGGACTGAAGCTTTCTTT	CASSWELGTEAFF
NA	16	NA	TRBV4-3	TRBJ2-2	TGCGCCAGCAGCCAAGAAACGGGGGTGGGGACCGGGGAGCTGTTTTTT	CASSQETGVGTGELFF
NA	14	NA	TRBV5-1	TRBJ2-5	TGCGCCAGCAGCTTGGTGGGGACACAAGAGACCCAGTACTTC	CASSLVGTQETQYF
NA	16	TRBD1	TRBV7-2	TRBJ2-5	TGTGCCAGCAGCCCGGACAGGGGGTCCGAGGGGGAGACCCAGTACTTC	CASSPDRGSEGETQYF
NA	12	NA	TRBV28	TRBJ1-2	TGTGCCAGGAAGACAGGTGCCTATGGCTACACCTTC	CARKTGAYGYTF
NA	16	TRBD2	TRBV7-2	TRBJ2-5	TGTGCCAGCAGCTTAGGGCGGAGCGGGAGGGAGGAGACCCAGTACTTC	CASSLGRSGREETQYF
few	14	NA	TRBV11-2	TRBJ2-7	TGTGCCAGCAGCGCCATAAGGGGGAACGGGGAGCAGTACTTC	CASSAIRGNGEQYF
NA	14	NA	TRBV18	TRBJ1-1	TGTGCCAGCTCCCCCTCTACAGTGAACACTGAAGCTTTCTTT	CASSPSTVNTEAFF
NA	17	NA	TRBV18	TRBJ1-1	TGTGCCAGCTCACCACCGGCTTCCGGGCTGGGTTCGTCTGAAGCTTTCTTT	CASSPPASGLGSSEAFF
NA	15	NA	TRBV7-6	TRBJ1-1	TGTGCCAGCAGCTTAGGAGGACAGTTGAACACTGAAGCTTTCTTT	CASSLGGQLNTEAFF
NA	20	NA	TRBV19	TRBJ1-1	TGTGCCAGTAGGGGAGTTTTGACCGACAGGCGTATCCTCGGGAACACTGAAGCTTTCTTT	CASRGVLTDRRILGNTEAFF
NA	15	TRBD2	TRBV27	TRBJ2-7	TGTGCCAGCAGTTACTTAGCGGGCCCGACCTACGAGCAGTACTTC	CASSYLAGPTYEQYF
NA	12	NA	TRBV28	TRBJ2-3	TGTGCCAGCACTGCTAGCACAGATACGCAGTATTTT	CASTASTDTQYF
NA	14	NA	TRBV7-2	TRBJ1-2	TGTGCCAGCAGCTTAGCGGACATAAACTATGGCTACACCTTC	CASSLADINYGYTF
NA	15	TRBD2	TRBV5-1	TRBJ2-7	TGCGCCAGCAGCCTTCAGCGGGGGGCCCTATACGAGCAGTACTTC	CASSLQRGALYEQYF
NA	14	NA	TRBV11-2	TRBJ2-7	TGTGCCAGCAGCTTAGGCCCAGTCCCGGGGGAGCAGTACTTC	CASSLGPVPGEQYF
NA	12	NA	TRBV6-5	TRBJ2-3	TGTGCCAGCACCGCCCCCACAGATACGCAGTATTTT	CASTAPTDTQYF
NA	18	TRBD1	TRBV9	TRBJ2-3	TGTGCCAGCAGCGTAGCGGGACAGGGGGCAGGTGGCACAGATACGCAGTATTTT	CASSVAGQGAGGTDTQYF
NA	16	NA	TRBV9	TRBJ1-1	TGTGCCAGCAGCGTCTCAGGGCATCGGGCGAACACTGAAGCTTTCTTT	CASSVSGHRANTEAFF
NA	13	NA	TRBV10-3	TRBJ1-1	TGTGCCATCAGCGGAGCCGGGGGCACTGAAGCTTTCTTT	CAISGAGGTEAFF
NA	14	NA	TRBV7-2	TRBJ1-2	TGTGCCAGCAGCCGCCAACAGGGCATCTATGGCTACACCTTC	CASSRQQGIYGYTF